This entry lists 30 T cell receptor beta chains sequenced from one sample in a study of T-cell reconstitution after alpha-beta-depleted transplantation in children. The TCRbeta library was prepared with unique molecular identifiers. TCRdb reanalysed the PCR reads using MiXCR and keeps one entry per CDR3 protein. This table has about 240,000 distinct CDR3 sequences, about 12% appearing once. The specimen comprised PBMCs from the stem cell graft donor, sampled from the stem cell graft. Receptors originate from a human donor who donated a stem cell graft to a child with acute lymphoblastic leukemia.

This clonotype was observed many times. The V gene is TRBV5-1, the J gene TRBJ1-1; no reliable D call. Germline loops: CDR1 SGHRS, CDR2 YFSETQ. There are 14 residues in the CDR3. V lost 4 bases, J lost 0 bases, and 10 bases lay in between. The CDR3 reads CASSGPGVNTEAFF. CDR3 DNA: TGCGCCAGCAGCGGCCCAGGAGTGAACACTGAAGCTTTCTTT.

This clonotype was seen many times. The chain is built from TRBV4-3 and TRBJ2-7; the match to TRBD1 covers 8 bases. The germline CDR1 and CDR2 sequences are LGHNA and YSLEER. The ends lost 3 bases at V and 6 bases at J; junction bases unmatched: 4. The CDR3 extends over 13 amino acids. CDR3 protein: CASSQNRGAEQYF. In DNA, the CDR3 is TGCGCCAGCAGCCAGAACAGGGGGGCCGAGCAGTACTTC.

This clonotype has ten or more counts. The genes are TRBV7-7 and TRBJ2-5; TRBD1 matches 11 bases. Germline-derived CDR1 and CDR2 are SSHAT and FNYEAQ (reference sequence). V lost 3 bases and J lost 4; bases outside the gene matches: 4. The CDR3 has 15 residues. The CDR3 region is CASSLPGTGGETQYF. Written as DNA, the CDR3 is TGTGCCAGCAGCTTGCCCGGGACAGGGGGAGAGACCCAGTACTTC. The full variable domain, with the rest looked up from reference TRBV7-7 and TRBJ2-5, is GAGVSQSPRYKVTKRGQDVTLRCDPISSHATLYWYQQALGQGPEFLTYFNYEAQPDKSGLPSDRFSAERPEGSISTLTIQRTEQRDSAMYRCASSLPGTGGETQYFGPGTRLLVL.

This clonotype was observed many times. The CDR3 DNA reads as TGTGCCAGCAGCTTATATGGGATGCCCCAGCATTTT. As protein: CASSLYGMPQHF. V usage is TRBV7-2 and J usage is TRBJ1-5; unclear D gene. Trimming removed 2 bases from V and 9 bases from J, with 8 bases in between. Germline CDR1 and CDR2: SGHTA and FQGNSA. This CDR3 spans 12 amino acids.

This rearrangement joins TRBV30 to TRBJ2-5; 10 nucleotides agree with TRBD2. This CDR3 contains 13 residues. V was clipped by 3 bases and J by 5 bases; unmatched bases: 3. CDR1 is GTSNPN, CDR2 SVGIG, per germline (reference sequence). The CDR3 loop reads CAWRTSGEETQYF. CDR3 nucleotides: TGTGCCTGGAGAACTAGCGGGGAGGAGACCCAGTACTTC.

This clonotype was detected many times. The chain couples TRBV5-6 to TRBJ1-2, with D perhaps TRBD1 (5 bases). Germline CDR1 is SGHDT and CDR2 is YYEEEE. The V end lost 4 bases, the J end lost 8 bases, and 18 bases lay between the germline ends. The CDR3 totals 14 residues. The CDR3 coding sequence is TGTGCCAGCAGCCCCATTCCGGGGGTTCGAGGCTACACCTTC. This translates into CASSPIPGVRGYTF.

This clonotype was counted at least ten times. This chain uses TRBV27 with TRBJ2-7; TRBD1 might be the D (5 bases). Trimming removed 4 bases at V and 3 bases at J, with 16 bases between. The CDR3 is made up of 15 amino acids. Germline V gene data show CDR1 as MNHEY and CDR2 as SMNVEV (reference sequence). DNA of the CDR3: TGTGCCAGCAGTTATGTCTCCGTGACAGTCTACGAGCAGTACTTC. Residues: CASSYVSVTVYEQYF.

This clonotype has just one count. The rearrangement links TRBV30 to TRBJ1-1; TRBD1 might be the D (6 bases). Germline CDR1 GTSNPN, CDR2 SVGIG (reference sequence). The length of the CDR3 is 15 residues. Trimming removed 2 bases from V and 4 bases from J, with 17 bases in between. CDR3 loop: CAWSQTRGGGTEAFF. The CDR3 DNA reads TGTGCCTGGAGTCAAACGAGGGGGGGAGGCACTGAAGCTTTCTTT.

This clonotype came up many times. Germline and junction disagree at one end, which may indicate a read error. The chain couples TRBV7-3 to TRBJ2-3; no firm D call. This CDR3 contains 13 residues. Per the germline V gene, CDR1 is SGHTA and CDR2 is FQGTGA. The CDR3, as DNA: TGTGCCAGCAGCTTAACGGGCACCATGAGTTTGGATTTT. It encodes CASSLTGTMSLDF. The whole variable domain, filled in from reference TRBV7-3 and TRBJ2-3, reads GAGVSQTPSNKVTEKGKYVELRCDPISGHTALYWYRQSLGQGPEFLIYFQGTGAADDSGLPNDRFFAVRPEGSVSTLKIQRTERGDSAVYLCASSLTGTMSLDFGPGTRLTVL.

This clonotype was found many times. The genes are TRBV7-2 and TRBJ1-1, with a tentative D call TRBD1 (6 bases). V lost 2 bases and J lost 5, with 12 bases in between. This CDR3 spans 14 amino acids. Germline values: CDR1 SGHTA, CDR2 FQGNSA. CDR3 sequence (DNA): TGTGCCAGCAGCTTAAACACAGGGAGGACTGAAGCTTTCTTT. Protein sequence: CASSLNTGRTEAFF.

The genes are TRBV5-4 and TRBJ1-1; no reliable D call. Germline-derived CDR1 and CDR2 are SGHNT and YYREEE (reference sequence). V was pared by 5 bases and J by 2 bases, with 10 bases between. The CDR3 totals 13 residues. CDR3 bases: TGTGCCAGCAGTATAAATGAAAACACTGAAGCTTTCTTT. Its translation is CASSINENTEAFF.

This clonotype was seen many times. V is TRBV7-9 and J is TRBJ1-1; 9 bases are shared with TRBD1. The CDR3 loop spans 15 amino acids. Germline V gene lookup returns CDR1 SEHNR and CDR2 FQNEAQ (reference sequence). With V trimmed by 5 bases and J by 3 bases, 7 bases remained unmatched. The CDR3 region is CASSPQTGGYTEAFF. DNA for the CDR3: TGTGCCAGCAGCCCCCAGACAGGGGGGTACACTGAAGCTTTCTTT.

The table lists this clonotype with a few counts. The chain employs TRBV7-3 and TRBJ2-3; TRBD2 aligns across 10 bases. V lost 5 bases to trimming and J lost 4 bases; unmatched junction nucleotides: 9. CDR3 length equals 16 residues. Germline V lookup: CDR1 SGHTA, CDR2 FQGTGA. DNA for the CDR3: TGTGCCAGCAGCCGGCTAGCGGGAGAACGGCCAGATACGCAGTATTTT. The encoded protein is CASSRLAGERPDTQYF.

The rearrangement links TRBV20-1 to TRBJ2-6; the match to TRBD2 covers 10 bases. Germline trimming cut 5 bases from V and 0 bases from J; bases unmatched to any gene: 7. CDR3 length: 17 residues. Germline CDR1 reads DFQATT; CDR2 reads SNEGSKA (reference sequence). In DNA, the CDR3 is TGCAGTGCTCCTGGACTAGCGGCCCTCTCTGGGGCCAACGTCCTGACTTTC. Residues: CSAPGLAALSGANVLTF.

In its sample, this clonotype was seen many times. The V and J genes are TRBV20-1 and TRBJ2-5; D uncertain. Trimming shortened V by 1 base and J by 7 bases, and 10 bases separated the two germline ends. The germline V gene encodes CDR1 DFQATT and CDR2 SNEGSKA (reference sequence). The length of the CDR3 is 12 residues. This CDR3 reads CSARGGWGTQYF. The DNA for the CDR3 is TGCAGTGCTAGAGGAGGTTGGGGGACCCAGTACTTC.

This clonotype was observed many times. This sequence joins TRBV20-1 and TRBJ2-7, with TRBD2 matching over 11 bases. This CDR3 has 17 residues. Germline CDR1 DFQATT, CDR2 SNEGSKA (reference sequence). J lost 2 bases, V lost 4 bases, and 13 bases had no gene match. CDR3 loop: CSATILAGAGRPYEQYF. CDR3 sequence (DNA): TGCAGTGCTACTATACTAGCGGGAGCGGGGCGTCCCTACGAGCAGTACTTC.

This clonotype was observed many times. The V gene is TRBV20-1, the J gene TRBJ2-7, with a tentative D call TRBD2 (6 bases). V was clipped by 1 base and J by 2 bases, with 12 bases between them. Germline assignment: CDR1 DFQATT and CDR2 SNEGSKA (reference sequence). The CDR3 is made up of 14 amino acids. CDR3 nucleotide sequence: TGCAGTGCTAGAGCCCCCGGCGGGGCCTACGAGCAGTACTTC. Translated, it gives CSARAPGGAYEQYF.

This clonotype has at least ten counts. The genes are TRBV4-2 and TRBJ2-6; 11 positions agree with TRBD1. Germline V gives CDR1 LGHNA, CDR2 YNFKEQ. The V segment lost 2 bases and the J segment 0 bases; nucleotides outside the gene matches: 3. This CDR3 has 18 residues. In nucleotides, the CDR3 is TGTGCCAGCAGCCAACCCGGGACAGGGGGCTCTGGGGCCAACGTCCTGACTTTC. This gives the protein CASSQPGTGGSGANVLTF.

This clonotype was found many times. The V call is TRBV7-9, the J call TRBJ1-3; D is ambiguous. The germline gives CDR1 SEHNR, CDR2 FQNEAQ (reference sequence). The CDR3 runs 14 residues. Trimming left V 2 bases short and J 0 bases short, with 5 bases between. CDR3 amino acids: CASSLRSSGNTIYF. The CDR3 DNA reads TGTGCCAGCAGCTTACGGAGCTCTGGAAACACCATATATTTT.

The chain has TRBV6-1 and TRBJ2-1; D gene unclear. CDR1 is MNHNS, CDR2 SASEGT, per germline. Trimming removed 8 bases from V and 4 bases from J, with 12 bases in between. The CDR3 sequence is 13 residues long. CDR3 region: CASVARFYNEQFF. The CDR3 DNA sequence: TGTGCCAGCGTGGCTAGATTTTACAATGAGCAGTTCTTC.

This clonotype occurred many times. The J gene is TRBJ2-7, the V gene TRBV7-2; 10 bases are shared with TRBD1. The germline V gene encodes CDR1 SGHTA and CDR2 FQGNSA. The J segment lost 5 bases and the V segment lost 1 base, leaving 5 bases of the junction unmatched. There are 15 residues in the CDR3. CDR3 loop: CASSLVMGQGNEQYF. The CDR3 DNA reads TGTGCCAGCAGCTTAGTGATGGGACAGGGGAACGAGCAGTACTTC.

This clonotype was recorded many times. The gene calls are TRBV7-8 and TRBJ1-2; TRBD1 matches at 7 bases. The CDR3 extends over 10 amino acids. Germline V CDR1 and CDR2: SGHVS, FQNEAQ. Germline trimming cut 5 bases from V and 14 bases from J; bases unmatched to any gene: 5. Written as DNA, the CDR3 is TGTGCCAGCAGCGACGGGACAGCTACCTTC. It translates to CASSDGTATF.

This clonotype was seen repeatedly, ten times or more. V is TRBV29-1 and J is TRBJ1-5; 7 bases are shared with TRBD1. CDR3 length: 13 residues. The V gene's germline CDR1 is SQVTM and CDR2 ANQGSEA. Unmatched junction bases numbered 3, after V lost 7 bases and J lost 0 bases. Here the CDR3 DNA reads TGCAGCGCCCAGGGGGATAGCAATCAGCCCCAGCATTTT. Amino acid sequence: CSAQGDSNQPQHF.

This clonotype has ten or more counts. This chain connects TRBV29-1 to TRBJ1-2; D is unclear. V gave up 6 bases and J gave up 6 bases, with 11 bases separating them. Germline CDR1 is SQVTM and CDR2 is ANQGSEA. The CDR3 covers 11 residues. The CDR3 here is CSVERRDGYTF. CDR3 DNA sequence: TGCAGCGTCGAAAGGCGGGATGGCTACACCTTC.

At least ten counts were recorded for this clonotype. This chain's CDR3 is CASSLAESADGYTF. The CDR3 DNA sequence: TGTGCCAGCAGCTTAGCGGAAAGTGCCGATGGCTACACCTTC. V gene TRBV7-9 combines with J gene TRBJ1-2, with D unresolved. The CDR3 runs to 14 residues. The V and J ends lost 0 bases and 6 bases respectively, with 11 bases between them. CDR1 is SEHNR, CDR2 FQNEAQ, per germline (reference sequence).

This clonotype was found once. A clone one base away is much larger, so this may be a read error. The chain joins TRBV7-9 to TRBJ1-4; D may be TRBD1 (5 bases). With 5 bases removed from V and 6 bases from J, the gap between germline ends came to 16 bases. The CDR3 is 15 amino acids. From germline, CDR1 is SEHNR and CDR2 FQNEAQ (reference sequence). The CDR3 spells CASSGGVVRDEKLFF. The CDR3 nucleotides read TGTGCCAGCAGCGGGGGAGTGGTACGGGATGAAAAACTGTTTTTT.

This clonotype was seen at least ten times. V usage is TRBV29-1 and J usage is TRBJ2-7; possible D gene TRBD2, 6 bases. V was pared by 4 bases and J by 7 bases, with 17 bases between. The CDR3 has 13 residues. Germline loops: CDR1 SQVTM, CDR2 ANQGSEA. The CDR3, as DNA: TGCAGCGTTGCCGTCGGGGCCGGAGGGGAGCAGTACTTC. It codes for CSVAVGAGGEQYF.

Ten or more counts support this clonotype. V is TRBV20-1 and J is TRBJ2-7; D is ambiguous. With 2 bases removed from V and 1 base from J, the gap between germline ends came to 9 bases. CDR1 is DFQATT and CDR2 is SNEGSKA in the germline V gene (reference sequence). The CDR3 sequence is 13 residues long. This CDR3 reads CSARHSLSYEQYF. The CDR3 region has the DNA TGCAGTGCTAGACATAGCTTGTCCTACGAGCAGTACTTC.

Concerning this clonotype: This may stem from a read error, because a much larger clone lies one nucleotide away. The rearrangement uses TRBV5-1 and TRBJ2-4, with 8 positions matching TRBD1. The CDR3 extends over 19 amino acids. Germline CDR1 SGHRS, CDR2 YFSETQ. CDR3 DNA sequence: TGCGCCAGCATCTTTGCGGGACAGGAGCCCCCTGGAGCCAAAAACAGTCAGTACTTC. Protein product: CASIFAGQEPPGAKNSQYF.

This clonotype occurred many times. This chain uses TRBV5-1 with TRBJ1-1; D remains unclear. The length of the CDR3 is 15 residues. CDR1 and CDR2 from the germline V gene are SGHRS and YFSETQ. Trimming removed 0 bases from V and 3 bases from J, with 12 bases in between. This CDR3 is CASSLDSAPDTEAFF. Written as DNA, the CDR3 is TGCGCCAGCAGCTTGGATTCGGCCCCAGACACTGAAGCTTTCTTT.